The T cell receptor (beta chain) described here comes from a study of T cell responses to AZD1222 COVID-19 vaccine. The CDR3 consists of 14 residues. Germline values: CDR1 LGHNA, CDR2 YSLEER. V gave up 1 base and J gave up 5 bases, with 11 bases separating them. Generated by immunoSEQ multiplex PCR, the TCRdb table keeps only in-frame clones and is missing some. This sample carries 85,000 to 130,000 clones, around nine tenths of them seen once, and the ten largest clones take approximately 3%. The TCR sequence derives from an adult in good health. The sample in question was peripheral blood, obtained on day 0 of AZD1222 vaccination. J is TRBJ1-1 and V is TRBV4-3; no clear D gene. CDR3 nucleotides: TGCGCCAGCAGCCAAGGGCCCGCGAGAACTGAAGCTTTCTTT. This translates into CASSQGPARTEAFF.